What follows are 8 T cell receptor beta chains derived from one specimen sequenced in a study of T cell clonality in common variable immunodeficiency. Assay: immunoSEQ multiplex PCR; the TCRdb copy retains only in-frame clones and omits some. Singletons are absent from the sample, which has about 42,000 clones. Sample: peripheral blood mononuclear cells. The origin of the receptors is a person between 18 and 69 years old in good health.

This clone was seen ten or more times. The CDR3 extends 3 residues past the end of the read, so its final part is completed from the germline J gene. This chain connects TRBV19 to TRBJ2-6; D gene uncertain. V dropped 8 bases and J dropped 2 bases, with 10 bases sitting between them. CDR3 length: 14 amino acids. CDR1 and CDR2 from the germline V gene are LNHDA and SQIVND (reference sequence). The CDR3 bases that were read are TGTGCCAGTGGAAGAGCGACTGGGGCCAACGTC. Amino acid sequence: CASGRATGANV. The CDR3 as a whole reads CASGRATGANVLTF.

This clone has at least ten counts. Sequencing ends 3 residues short of the CDR3 end; the germline J gene provides the rest. The rearrangement joins TRBV5-1 to TRBJ2-7; TRBD2 matches 13 bases. The ends lost 5 bases at V and 5 bases at J; junction bases unmatched: 10. The CDR3 has 16 amino acids. Germline V CDR1 and CDR2: SGHRS, YFSETQ. The sequenced part of the CDR3 DNA is TGCGCCAGCAGTCGACTAGCGGGAGGTGATGGGGACGAG. As protein: CASSRLAGGDGDE. The full-length CDR3 reads as CASSRLAGGDGDEQYF.

This clone was found many times. The missing CDR3 end, 3 residues past where the read stops, is filled in from the germline J gene. This chain joins TRBV5-1 and TRBJ2-5, with 15 bases that match TRBD2. This CDR3 has 18 amino acids. V shed 3 bases, J shed 4 bases, and the junction held 10 bases outside the gene matches. Germline assignment: CDR1 SGHRS and CDR2 YFSETQ. CDR3: CASSYRGLAGGGRETQYF. Incomplete CDR3 DNA: TGCGCCAGCAGCTACCGGGGACTAGCGGGAGGCGGGCGAGAGACC.

About this clone itself: The read halts 3 residues ahead of the CDR3 end, with the missing end drawn from the germline J gene. This chain joins TRBV5-1 and TRBJ2-2; D may be TRBD1 (5 bases). The V gene's germline CDR1 is SGHRS and CDR2 YFSETQ. The CDR3 extends over 15 amino acids. Trimming shortened V by 5 bases and J by 7 bases, and 18 bases separated the two germline ends. The CDR3 here is CASRYLAGLDGELFF. Incomplete CDR3 DNA: TGCGCCAGCAGATACCTCGCAGGGTTGGACGGGGAG.

Ten or more counts support this clone. The read stops 3 residues short of the end of the CDR3; the missing end is completed from the germline J gene. The chain carries TRBV29-1 and TRBJ2-6, with TRBD1 matching over 7 bases. The germline CDR1 and CDR2 sequences are SQVTM and ANQGSEA. The J segment lost 1 base and the V segment lost 7 bases, leaving 10 bases of the junction unmatched. This CDR3 has 16 amino acids. The part of the CDR3 DNA that was read is TGCAGCGCATTACCCTTGACAGGGTCTGGGGCCAACGTC. Translated, it gives CSALPLTGSGANV. The whole CDR3 protein reads CSALPLTGSGANVLTF.

Many counts were recorded for this clone. The sequence runs out 3 residues before the end of the CDR3; the remainder is reconstructed from the germline J gene. The V and J genes are TRBV24-1 and TRBJ2-3; 12 nucleotides match TRBD2. V lost 4 bases and J lost 1; bases outside the gene matches: 2. This CDR3 region has 16 residues. Germline loops: CDR1 KGHDR, CDR2 SFDVKD. CDR3 residues: CATSEGLAGGTDTQYF. CDR3 DNA (partial): TGTGCCACCAGTGAGGGACTAGCGGGTGGCACAGATACG.

This clone showed up many times. CDR3 DNA, as far as it was read: TGCGCCAGCAGCCAGACTAGCAGCACAGATACG. It codes for CASSQTSSTDT. The whole CDR3 reads CASSQTSSTDTQYF. The chain employs TRBV5-1 and TRBJ2-3; 7 bases are shared with TRBD2. The CDR3 extends 3 residues past the end of the read, so its final part is completed from the germline J gene. Germline CDR1 is SGHRS and CDR2 is YFSETQ. This CDR3 spans 14 amino acids. V lost 4 bases and J lost 0; bases outside the gene matches: 2.

Comment on this clone: The CDR3 goes on 3 residues after the read ends, and that part is filled in from the germline J gene. V gene TRBV13 combines with J gene TRBJ2-1, with 10 bases that match TRBD2. J was trimmed by 4 bases and V by 5 bases; bases with no gene match: 5. The CDR3 has 15 residues. Germline V gene sequence: CDR1 PRHDT, CDR2 FYEKMQ (reference sequence). Incomplete CDR3 DNA: TGTGCCAGCAGCGCTCGGACTAGCGGATACAATGAG. Protein: CASSARTSGYNE. The whole CDR3 is CASSARTSGYNEQFF.